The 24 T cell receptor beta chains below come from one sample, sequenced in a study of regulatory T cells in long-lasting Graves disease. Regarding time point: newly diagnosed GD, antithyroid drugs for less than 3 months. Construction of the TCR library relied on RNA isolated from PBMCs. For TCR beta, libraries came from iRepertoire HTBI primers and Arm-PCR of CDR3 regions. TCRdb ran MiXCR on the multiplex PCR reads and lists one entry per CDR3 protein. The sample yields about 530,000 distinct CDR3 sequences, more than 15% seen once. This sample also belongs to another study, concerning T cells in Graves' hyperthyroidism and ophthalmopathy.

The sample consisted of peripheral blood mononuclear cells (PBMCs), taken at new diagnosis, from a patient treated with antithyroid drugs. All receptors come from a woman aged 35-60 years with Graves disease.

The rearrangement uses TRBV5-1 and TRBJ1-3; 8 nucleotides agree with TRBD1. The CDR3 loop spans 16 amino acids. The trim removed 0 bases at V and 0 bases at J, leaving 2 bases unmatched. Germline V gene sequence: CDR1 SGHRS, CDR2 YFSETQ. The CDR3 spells CASSLDRGNSGNTIYF. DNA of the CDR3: TGCGCCAGCAGCTTGGACAGGGGGAACTCTGGAAACACCATATATTTT.

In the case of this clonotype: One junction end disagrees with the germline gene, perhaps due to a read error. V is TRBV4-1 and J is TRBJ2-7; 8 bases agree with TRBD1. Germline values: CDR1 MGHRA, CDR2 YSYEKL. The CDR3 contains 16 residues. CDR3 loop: CASSPTSGTGGYEQYF. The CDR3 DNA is TGTGCCAGCAGCCCGACTTCCGGGACAGGTGGCTACGAGCAGTACTTC.

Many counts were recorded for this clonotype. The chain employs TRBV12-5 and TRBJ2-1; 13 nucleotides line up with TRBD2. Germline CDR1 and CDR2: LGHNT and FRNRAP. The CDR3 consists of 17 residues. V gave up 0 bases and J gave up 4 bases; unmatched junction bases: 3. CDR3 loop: CASGLVLAGGTYNEQFF. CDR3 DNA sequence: TGTGCTAGTGGTTTGGTACTAGCGGGGGGGACTTACAATGAGCAGTTCTTC.

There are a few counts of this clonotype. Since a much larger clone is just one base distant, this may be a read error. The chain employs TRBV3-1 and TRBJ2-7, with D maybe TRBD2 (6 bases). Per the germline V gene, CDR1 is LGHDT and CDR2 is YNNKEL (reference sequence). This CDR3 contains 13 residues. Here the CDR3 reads CANSTLGLGEQYF. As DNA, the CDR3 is TGTGCCAACAGCACTTTGGGACTTGGGGAGCAGTACTTC.

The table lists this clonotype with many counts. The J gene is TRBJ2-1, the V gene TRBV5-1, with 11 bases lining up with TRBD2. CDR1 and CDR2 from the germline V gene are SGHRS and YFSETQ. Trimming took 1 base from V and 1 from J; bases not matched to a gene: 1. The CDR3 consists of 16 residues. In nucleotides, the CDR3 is TGCGCCAGCAGCTTGTCTAGCGGGGGGTCCTACAATGAGCAGTTCTTC. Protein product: CASSLSSGGSYNEQFF.

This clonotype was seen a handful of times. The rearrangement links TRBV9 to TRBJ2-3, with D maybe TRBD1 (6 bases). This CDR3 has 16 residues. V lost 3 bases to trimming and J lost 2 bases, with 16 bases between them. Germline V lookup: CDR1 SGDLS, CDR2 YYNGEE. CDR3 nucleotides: TGTGCCAGCAGCGCCCACAGGGAACGGGTCACAGATACGCAGTATTTT. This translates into CASSAHRERVTDTQYF.

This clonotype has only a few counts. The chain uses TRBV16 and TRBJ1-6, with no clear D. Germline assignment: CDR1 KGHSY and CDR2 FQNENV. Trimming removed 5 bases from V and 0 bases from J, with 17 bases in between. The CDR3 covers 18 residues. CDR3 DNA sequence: TGTGCCAGCAGCGGGTCGCAGGTTTTAAGCTCCTATAATTCACCCCTCCACTTT. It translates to CASSGSQVLSSYNSPLHF.

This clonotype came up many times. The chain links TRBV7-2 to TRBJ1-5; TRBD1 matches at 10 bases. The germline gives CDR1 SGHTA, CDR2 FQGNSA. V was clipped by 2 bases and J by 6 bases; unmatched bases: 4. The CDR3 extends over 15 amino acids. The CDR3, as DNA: TGTGCCAGCAGCTTAAGACAGGGGGCAGGTCAGCCCCAGCATTTT. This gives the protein CASSLRQGAGQPQHF.

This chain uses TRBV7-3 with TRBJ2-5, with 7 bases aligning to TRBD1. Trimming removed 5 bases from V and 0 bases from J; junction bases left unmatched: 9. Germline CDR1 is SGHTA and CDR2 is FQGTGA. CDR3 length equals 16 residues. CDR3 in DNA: TGTGCCAGCAGCCACAGGGGCCCAGGGGACCAAGAGACCCAGTACTTC. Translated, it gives CASSHRGPGDQETQYF.

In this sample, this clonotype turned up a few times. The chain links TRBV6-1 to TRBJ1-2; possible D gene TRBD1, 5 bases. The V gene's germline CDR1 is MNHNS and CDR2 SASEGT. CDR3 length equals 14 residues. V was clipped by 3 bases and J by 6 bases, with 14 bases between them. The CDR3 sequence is CASSEGQTSDGYTF. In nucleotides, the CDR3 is TGTGCCAGCAGTGAGGGGCAGACGTCCGATGGCTACACCTTC.

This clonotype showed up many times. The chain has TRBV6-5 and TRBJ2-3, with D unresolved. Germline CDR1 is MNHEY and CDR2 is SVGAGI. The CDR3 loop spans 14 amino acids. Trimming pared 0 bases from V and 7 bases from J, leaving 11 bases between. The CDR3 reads CASSYSGPWNTQYF. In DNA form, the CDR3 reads TGTGCCAGCAGTTACTCGGGCCCCTGGAATACGCAGTATTTT.

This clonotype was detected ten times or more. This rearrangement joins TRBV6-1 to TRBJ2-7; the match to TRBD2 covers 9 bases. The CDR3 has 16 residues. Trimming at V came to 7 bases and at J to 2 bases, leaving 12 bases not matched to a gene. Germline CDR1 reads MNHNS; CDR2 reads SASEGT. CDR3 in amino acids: CASNSVAGDPTYEQYF. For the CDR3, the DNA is TGTGCCAGCAACTCGGTAGCGGGGGACCCTACCTACGAGCAGTACTTC.

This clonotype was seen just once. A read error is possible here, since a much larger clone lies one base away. The CDR3 reads CASSLLTVNSYNEQFF. DNA of the CDR3: TGTGCCAGCAGCTTGTTGACGGTGAACTCCTACAATGAGCAGTTCTTC. The chain joins TRBV13 to TRBJ2-5; D ambiguous. The better agreement between TRBJ2-1 and the DNA end casts doubt on the J call. The CDR3 sequence is 16 residues long. Germline CDR1 PRHDT, CDR2 FYEKMQ (reference sequence).

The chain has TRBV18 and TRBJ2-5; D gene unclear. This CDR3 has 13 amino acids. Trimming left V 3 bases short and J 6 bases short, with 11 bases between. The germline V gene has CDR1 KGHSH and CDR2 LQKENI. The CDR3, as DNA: TGTGCCAGCTCACCTACAGATAGTCAGACCCAGTACTTC. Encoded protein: CASSPTDSQTQYF.

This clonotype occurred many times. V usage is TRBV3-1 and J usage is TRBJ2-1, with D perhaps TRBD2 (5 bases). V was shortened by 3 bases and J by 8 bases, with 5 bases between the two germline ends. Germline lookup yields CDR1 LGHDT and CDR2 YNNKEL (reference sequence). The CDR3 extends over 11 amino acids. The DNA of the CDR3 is TGTGCCAGCAGCCAGGACTATGAGCAGTTCTTC. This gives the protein CASSQDYEQFF.

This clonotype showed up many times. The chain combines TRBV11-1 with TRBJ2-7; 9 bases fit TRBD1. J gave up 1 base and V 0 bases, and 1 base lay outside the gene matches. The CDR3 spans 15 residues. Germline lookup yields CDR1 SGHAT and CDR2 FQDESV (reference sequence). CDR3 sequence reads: CASSLAGQGSYEQYF. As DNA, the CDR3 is TGTGCCAGCAGCTTAGCTGGACAGGGGTCCTACGAGCAGTACTTC.

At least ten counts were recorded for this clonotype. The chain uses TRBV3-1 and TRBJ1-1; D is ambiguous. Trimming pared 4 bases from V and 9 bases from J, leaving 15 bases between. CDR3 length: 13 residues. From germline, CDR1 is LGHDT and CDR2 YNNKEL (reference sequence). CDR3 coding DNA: TGTGCCAGCAGCCCGGAGGCCGGCAGGAAAGCTTTCTTT. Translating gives CASSPEAGRKAFF.

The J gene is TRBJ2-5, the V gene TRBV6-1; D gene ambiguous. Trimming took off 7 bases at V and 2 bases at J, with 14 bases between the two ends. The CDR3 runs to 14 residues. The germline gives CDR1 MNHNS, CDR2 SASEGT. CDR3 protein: CASTLTGAQETQYF. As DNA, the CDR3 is TGTGCCAGCACCCTAACCGGTGCTCAAGAGACCCAGTACTTC.

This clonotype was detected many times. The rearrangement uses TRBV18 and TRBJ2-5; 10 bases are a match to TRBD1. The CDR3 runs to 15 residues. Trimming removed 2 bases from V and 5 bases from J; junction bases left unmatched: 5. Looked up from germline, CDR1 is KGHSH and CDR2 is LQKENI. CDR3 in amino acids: CASSPWDRGQETQYF. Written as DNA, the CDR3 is TGTGCCAGCTCACCATGGGACAGGGGACAGGAGACCCAGTACTTC.

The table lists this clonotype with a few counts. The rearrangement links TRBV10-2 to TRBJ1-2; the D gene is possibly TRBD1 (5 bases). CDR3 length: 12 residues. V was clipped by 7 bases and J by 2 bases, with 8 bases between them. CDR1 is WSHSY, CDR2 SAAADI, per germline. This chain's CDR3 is CASNGGNYGYTF. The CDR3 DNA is TGCGCCAGCAACGGGGGGAACTATGGCTACACCTTC.

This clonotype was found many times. The chain's CDR3 is CASSLGGMDTEAFF. The CDR3 bases are TGCGCCAGCAGCTTGGGGGGAATGGACACTGAAGCTTTCTTT. The V call is TRBV5-1, the J call TRBJ1-1, with D uncertain. The germline CDR1 and CDR2 sequences are SGHRS and YFSETQ. CDR3 size: 14 residues. Trimming shortened V by 0 bases and J by 3 bases, and 9 bases separated the two germline ends.

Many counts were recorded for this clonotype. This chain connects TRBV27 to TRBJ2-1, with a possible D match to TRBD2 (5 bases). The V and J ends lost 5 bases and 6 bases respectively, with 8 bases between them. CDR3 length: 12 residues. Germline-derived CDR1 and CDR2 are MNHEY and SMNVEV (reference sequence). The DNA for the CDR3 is TGTGCCAGCAGTAAACTAGGCAATGAGCAGTTCTTC. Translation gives CASSKLGNEQFF.

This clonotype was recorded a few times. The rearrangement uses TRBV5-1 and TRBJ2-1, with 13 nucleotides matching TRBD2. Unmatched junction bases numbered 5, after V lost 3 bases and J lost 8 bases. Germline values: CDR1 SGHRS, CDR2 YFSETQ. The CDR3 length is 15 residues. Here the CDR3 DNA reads TGCGCCAGCAGCTCCGGGACTAGCGGGGCCCATGAGCAGTTCTTC. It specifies CASSSGTSGAHEQFF.

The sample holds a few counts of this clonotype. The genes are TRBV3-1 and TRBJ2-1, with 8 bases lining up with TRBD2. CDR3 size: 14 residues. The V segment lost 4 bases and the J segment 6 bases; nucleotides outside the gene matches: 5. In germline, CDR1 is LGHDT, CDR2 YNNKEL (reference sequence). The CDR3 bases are TGTGCCAGCAGCCTTCCGGGACTAGTCAATGAGCAGTTCTTC. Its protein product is CASSLPGLVNEQFF.